This T cell receptor beta chain was identified during a study of cytomegalovirus exposure and HLA in healthy donors. Findings and limits, study-wide: In an earlier analysis, about 87% or about 30%: the productive usage of most TCR beta V segments. V- and J-gene trimming in TCR beta was tied to a missense DCLRE1C variant by an analysis performed later. The study recorded 150 to 200 TCR beta chains that were cytomegalovirus-associated.

V gave up 6 bases and J gave up 7 bases; unmatched junction bases: 9. CDR3 length: 14 amino acids. The germline CDR1 and CDR2 sequences are SQVTM and ANQGSEA. The PCR made use of 60 Vbeta and 13 Jbeta primers. Assay: immunoSEQ multiplex PCR; the TCRdb copy retains only in-frame clones and omits some. The sample comprises under 130,000 clones, around three quarters of which are singletons, and about 5.2% rests with the top ten. Though nominally healthy at sampling, donors likely had unrecorded immune exposures. This clone was detected a few times. Its antigen is currently unknown. The sample taken for sequencing was PBMCs. This chain uses TRBV29-1 with TRBJ2-1; TRBD2 matches at 10 bases. The TCR sequence derives from a female donor in good health and CMV-seropositive. The CDR3 DNA is TGCAGCGTAGAGACTAGCGGGCCTCGGAATGAGCAGTTCTTC. Translation gives CSVETSGPRNEQFF.